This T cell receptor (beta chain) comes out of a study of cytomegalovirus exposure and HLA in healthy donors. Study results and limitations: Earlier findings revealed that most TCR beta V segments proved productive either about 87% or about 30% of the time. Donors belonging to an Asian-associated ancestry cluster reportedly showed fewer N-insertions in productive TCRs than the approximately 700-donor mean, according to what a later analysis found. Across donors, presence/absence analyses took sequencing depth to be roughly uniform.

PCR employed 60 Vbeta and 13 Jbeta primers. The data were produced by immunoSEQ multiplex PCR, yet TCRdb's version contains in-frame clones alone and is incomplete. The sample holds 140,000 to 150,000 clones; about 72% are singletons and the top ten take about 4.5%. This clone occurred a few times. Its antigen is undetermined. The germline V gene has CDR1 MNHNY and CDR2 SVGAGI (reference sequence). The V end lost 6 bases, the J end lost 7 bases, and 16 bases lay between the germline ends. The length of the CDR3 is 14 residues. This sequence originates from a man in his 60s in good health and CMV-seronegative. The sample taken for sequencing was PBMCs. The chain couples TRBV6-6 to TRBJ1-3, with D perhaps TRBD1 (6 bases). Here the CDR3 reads CASSRDRSLNTIYF. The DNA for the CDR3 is TGTGCCAGCAGCCGAGACAGGAGCCTGAACACCATATATTTT.